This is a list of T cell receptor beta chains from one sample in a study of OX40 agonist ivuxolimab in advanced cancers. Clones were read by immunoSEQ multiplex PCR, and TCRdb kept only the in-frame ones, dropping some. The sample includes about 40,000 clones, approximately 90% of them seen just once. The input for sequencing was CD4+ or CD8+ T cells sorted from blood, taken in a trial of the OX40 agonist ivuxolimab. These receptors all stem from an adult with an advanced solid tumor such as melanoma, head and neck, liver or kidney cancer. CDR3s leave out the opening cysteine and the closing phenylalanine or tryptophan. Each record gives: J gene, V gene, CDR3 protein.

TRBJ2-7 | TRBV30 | AWSLGGSEYEQY
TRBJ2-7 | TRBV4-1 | ASSQESGAYEQY
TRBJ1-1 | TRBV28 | ASSLAPTGGTEAF
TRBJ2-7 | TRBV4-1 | ASSPNLAPSYEQY
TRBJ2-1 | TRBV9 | ASSVDLAGEGEQF
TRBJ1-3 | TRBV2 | ASRQGPATGNTIY
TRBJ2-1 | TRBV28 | ASSLWGSSGAYNEQF
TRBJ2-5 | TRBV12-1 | ASSLRTCEAQY
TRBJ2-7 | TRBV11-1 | ASRLRQGNSYEQY
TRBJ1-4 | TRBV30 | AWRYGTDLNEKLF